Each of the 2 T cell receptor beta chains below was sequenced from the same sample in a study of shared clonotypes between healthy human individuals. The data were produced by immunoSEQ multiplex PCR, yet TCRdb's version contains in-frame clones alone and is incomplete. This table holds 1.6 million or so clones, just under 99% found once. Sequencing was done on a sample of naive CD4+ T cells sorted from blood. Subset here: CD45RA+ positively selected. The receptors originated from a man younger than 45 in good health.

This chain uses TRBV7-8 with TRBJ1-2, with D possibly matching TRBD1 (6 bases). This CDR3 region has 15 residues. V dropped 3 bases and J dropped 5 bases, with 16 bases sitting between them. The germline V gene has CDR1 SGHVS and CDR2 FQNEAQ. This chain's CDR3 is CASSLRTGAGYGYTF. CDR3 nucleotides: TGTGCCAGCAGCTTGCGCACGGGGGCGGGTTATGGCTACACCTTC.

The gene calls are TRBV4-3 and TRBJ1-2; 10 positions agree with TRBD1. Germline values: CDR1 LGHNA, CDR2 YSLEER. V lost 2 bases to trimming and J lost 4 bases; unmatched junction nucleotides: 4. The CDR3 runs 15 residues. In DNA, the CDR3 is TGCGCCAGCAGCCAAACGGGACAGGGGAGCTATGGCTACACCTTC. This encodes CASSQTGQGSYGYTF.